Below are 30 T cell receptor beta chains sequenced from a single sample in a study of cytomegalovirus exposure and HLA in healthy donors. The study ran its PCR with 60 Vbeta and 13 Jbeta primers. Sequencing used immunoSEQ multiplex PCR; TCRdb keeps in-frame clones, though not all of them. The data hold 95,000 to 100,000 clones, with about four fifths observed a single time. The sample taken for sequencing was PBMCs. The receptor source for this set is a human donor in good health.

The DNA of the CDR3 is TGCAGCGTTACAATGAACTACGAGCAGTACTTC. The encoded protein is CSVTMNYEQYF. The chain carries TRBV29-1 and TRBJ2-7, with D unclear. Trimming removed 5 bases at V and 3 bases at J, with 8 bases between. There are 11 residues in the CDR3. The germline V gene encodes CDR1 SQVTM and CDR2 ANQGSEA.

The gene calls are TRBV2 and TRBJ2-7; TRBD2 matches 7 bases. CDR3 length: 16 amino acids. J gave up 2 bases and V 2 bases, and 9 bases lay outside the gene matches. The V gene's germline CDR1 is SNHLY and CDR2 FYNNEI. CDR3 sequence reads: CASSERASGRAYEQYF. DNA for the CDR3: TGTGCCAGCAGTGAAAGGGCTAGCGGACGAGCCTACGAGCAGTACTTC.

This clone was counted a few times. This chain connects TRBV2 to TRBJ1-1; 7 bases are shared with TRBD1. The germline V gene encodes CDR1 SNHLY and CDR2 FYNNEI. V shed 0 bases and J 9 bases; nucleotides not matched to a gene: 7. CDR3 size: 14 residues. The CDR3 DNA is TGTGCCAGCAGTGAAGCCTTGCGACAGGGTAAAGCTTTCTTT. Residues: CASSEALRQGKAFF.

The rearrangement links TRBV6-7 to TRBJ1-3; D gene ambiguous. TRBV6-7 is an open reading frame, and its role is uncertain. The CDR3 covers 14 residues. V shed 8 bases and J shed 0 bases, with 11 bases lying between them. Here the CDR3 reads CASPRVNSGNTIYF. In nucleotides, the CDR3 is TGTGCCAGCCCCCGGGTTAACTCTGGAAACACCATATATTTT.

V usage is TRBV6-1 and J usage is TRBJ2-7; TRBD2 matches 14 bases. The germline V gene encodes CDR1 MNHNS and CDR2 SASEGT. Trimming at V came to 6 bases and at J to 4 bases, leaving 5 bases not matched to a gene. CDR3 length equals 15 residues. The CDR3 DNA reads TGTGCCAGCAGCACTGGGACTAGCGGGAGTTACGAGCAGTACTTC. Encoded protein: CASSTGTSGSYEQYF.

This clone appeared a single time. DNA of the CDR3: TGCAGCGTTGAGACTAGCGGGAGCATCTACGAGCAGTACTTC. Translated, it gives CSVETSGSIYEQYF. The chain combines TRBV29-1 with TRBJ2-7; TRBD2 matches 12 bases. Germline loops: CDR1 SQVTM, CDR2 ANQGSEA. The CDR3 runs to 14 residues. V trimming: 3 bases; J trimming: 3 bases; junction bases outside the gene matches: 3.

V is TRBV2 and J is TRBJ2-5; D is unresolved. Judging by the DNA end, TRBJ2-7 fits better; the J call may be wrong. CDR1 SNHLY and CDR2 FYNNEI come from the germline V gene. This CDR3 comprises 11 residues. In DNA form, the CDR3 reads TGTGCCAGCAGTGGCTCCTACGAGCAGTACTTC. It is translated as CASSGSYEQYF.

V usage is TRBV12-5 and J usage is TRBJ1-1, with TRBD1 matching 9 bases. The length of the CDR3 is 14 residues. Germline V gives CDR1 LGHNT, CDR2 FRNRAP. The J segment lost 1 base and the V segment lost 6 bases, leaving 3 bases of the junction unmatched. The CDR3 spells CASGTGGRNTEAFF. The CDR3 bases are TGTGCTAGTGGAACAGGGGGCAGGAACACTGAAGCTTTCTTT.

CDR3 nucleotides: TGTGCCAGTAGGAAGGGACTAGCGGGCTTATCCGGGGAGCTGTTTTTT. This encodes CASRKGLAGLSGELFF. This sequence joins TRBV19 and TRBJ2-2, with TRBD2 matching 12 bases. The V gene's germline CDR1 is LNHDA and CDR2 SQIVND (reference sequence). The CDR3 covers 16 residues. J gave up 6 bases and V 6 bases, and 8 bases lay outside the gene matches.

The gene calls are TRBV10-3 and TRBJ2-2; the match to TRBD1 covers 7 bases. The J segment lost 1 base and the V segment lost 5 bases, leaving 1 base of the junction unmatched. The CDR3 runs to 14 residues. Germline V gene sequence: CDR1 ENHRY, CDR2 SYGVKD. The CDR3 coding sequence is TGTGCCATCAGTTGGGACAGGAACACCGGGGAGCTGTTTTTT. As protein: CAISWDRNTGELFF.

V usage is TRBV7-8 and J usage is TRBJ2-2; no reliable D call. V was cut by 7 bases and J by 2 bases, with 11 bases left in between. Germline CDR1 is SGHVS and CDR2 is FQNEAQ. This CDR3 has 14 amino acids. CDR3 coding DNA: TGTGCCAGCAAAATTACACAAAACACCGGGGAGCTGTTTTTT. Amino acid sequence: CASKITQNTGELFF.

The gene calls are TRBV9 and TRBJ2-3, with TRBD1 as a possible D gene (6 bases). CDR3 size: 14 residues. V lost 5 bases and J 1 base, leaving 11 bases between the germline ends. Per germline, CDR1 SGDLS and CDR2 YYNGEE. The CDR3 DNA follows: TGTGCCAGCAGTGAAGACAGGCGCACAGATACGCAGTATTTT. Residues: CASSEDRRTDTQYF.

This chain's CDR3 is CATSRDQQALIQYF. The CDR3 bases are TGTGCCACCAGCAGAGATCAACAGGCGCTCATTCAGTACTTC. The chain joins TRBV15 to TRBJ2-4; perhaps TRBD1 as D (5 bases). Deletions cut 0 bases from V and 9 bases from J, with 12 bases between. The CDR3 runs to 14 residues. CDR1 LNHNV and CDR2 YYDKDF come from the germline V gene (reference sequence).

This clone was seen only once. This chain joins TRBV5-1 and TRBJ2-3, with D tentatively TRBD1 (6 bases). CDR1 SGHRS and CDR2 YFSETQ come from the germline V gene. V gave up 0 bases and J gave up 2 bases, with 13 bases separating them. The CDR3 is made up of 16 amino acids. The CDR3 DNA follows: TGCGCCAGCAGCTTGGCCTCAGGGGCCCTCACAGATACGCAGTATTTT. Its protein product is CASSLASGALTDTQYF.

This clone was counted at least ten times. The rearrangement links TRBV30 to TRBJ1-4, with a possible D match to TRBD1 (6 bases). Germline-derived CDR1 and CDR2 are GTSNPN and SVGIG (reference sequence). The CDR3 is 14 amino acids. Trimming stripped 6 bases from V and 0 bases from J, with 11 bases between. The DNA of the CDR3 is TGTGCCTGCCGCGCAGGGGCAACTAATGAAAAACTGTTTTTT. Protein sequence: CACRAGATNEKLFF.

The V gene is TRBV7-8, the J gene TRBJ1-2; D gene uncertain. CDR3 length: 13 amino acids. Trimming took off 1 base at V and 3 bases at J, with 6 bases between the two ends. Germline CDR1 SGHVS, CDR2 FQNEAQ. CDR3 in DNA: TGTGCCAGCAGCTTAGAGGCGGACTATGGCTACACCTTC. Translation gives CASSLEADYGYTF.

The V gene is TRBV12-1, the J gene TRBJ1-2; the table's TRBD1 call for D was not verified on the DNA. TRBV12-1 is a pseudogene. This CDR3 has 15 residues. This CDR3 reads CASSVNPPDTYGYTF. Here the CDR3 DNA reads TGTGCCAGCAGCGTAAATCCCCCAGACACCTATGGCTACACCTTC.

The chain is built from TRBV9 and TRBJ2-5; possibly TRBD2 for D (7 bases). The CDR3 has 15 residues. Germline V gene lookup returns CDR1 SGDLS and CDR2 YYNGEE. The V gene lost 4 bases and the J gene lost 5 bases, with 18 bases spanning the gap. The DNA of the CDR3 is TGTGCCAGCAGCTTACAACAGGGAGGGCAGGAGACCCAGTACTTC. Translated, it gives CASSLQQGGQETQYF.

This clone occurred a few times. The chain combines TRBV6-5 with TRBJ2-3; possibly TRBD1 for D (5 bases). Trimming took off 2 bases at V and 3 bases at J, with 9 bases between the two ends. The CDR3 extends over 14 amino acids. The germline CDR1 and CDR2 sequences are MNHEY and SVGAGI. CDR3 sequence: CASSYETDTDTQYF. In nucleotides, the CDR3 is TGTGCCAGCAGTTACGAGACAGATACAGATACGCAGTATTTT.

V and J are TRBV9 and TRBJ1-1; the match to TRBD1 covers 10 bases. Germline CDR1 reads SGDLS; CDR2 reads YYNGEE. V lost 4 bases and J lost 4; bases outside the gene matches: 7. CDR3 length equals 15 residues. CDR3 in amino acids: CASSPRQGAPTEAFF. CDR3 in DNA: TGTGCCAGCAGCCCCAGACAGGGGGCGCCCACTGAAGCTTTCTTT.

The rearrangement joins TRBV5-1 to TRBJ2-5; TRBD1 is a possible D gene (6 bases). The V and J ends lost 4 bases and 3 bases respectively, with 13 bases between them. This CDR3 region has 14 residues. Germline V gene data show CDR1 as SGHRS and CDR2 as YFSETQ. CDR3 protein: CASSPGHSEETQYF. CDR3 nucleotides: TGCGCCAGCAGCCCGGGACATAGTGAAGAGACCCAGTACTTC.

The chain couples TRBV15 to TRBJ1-1, with a possible D match to TRBD1 (6 bases). V was clipped by 5 bases and J by 11 bases, with 18 bases between them. This CDR3 is 13 amino acids long. Germline assignment: CDR1 LNHNV and CDR2 YYDKDF (reference sequence). CDR3 sequence reads: CATSPSGTKAAFF. For the CDR3, the DNA is TGTGCCACCAGCCCTAGTGGGACAAAAGCCGCTTTCTTT.

CDR3 nucleotides: TGTGCCAGCAGCTTCGGGGGGGCAGATACGCAGTATTTT. It is translated as CASSFGGADTQYF. The chain recombines TRBV5-8 with TRBJ2-3, with TRBD2 matching 8 bases. This CDR3 region has 13 residues. Per germline, CDR1 SGHTS and CDR2 YDEGEE. V lost 2 bases to trimming and J lost 4 bases; unmatched junction nucleotides: 0.

The V call is TRBV27, the J call TRBJ2-7; 8 bases match TRBD1. After removal of 6 bases from V and 5 bases from J, the junction contained 9 bases not matched to a gene. CDR1 and CDR2 (germline): MNHEY, SMNVEV (reference sequence). This CDR3 spans 14 amino acids. As DNA, the CDR3 is TGTGCCAGCAGGCGGACAGGGTTTACCCACGAGCAGTACTTC. This gives the protein CASRRTGFTHEQYF.

The genes are TRBV19 and TRBJ2-1; the match to TRBD1 covers 7 bases. The V gene end was trimmed by 5 bases and the J gene end by 2 bases; junction bases not matched to a gene: 6. Germline loops: CDR1 LNHDA, CDR2 SQIVND (reference sequence). CDR3 length: 15 amino acids. CDR3 loop: CASSPNRGTYNEQFF. Here the CDR3 DNA reads TGTGCCAGTAGTCCAAACAGGGGCACCTACAATGAGCAGTTCTTC.

This clone showed up just once. This chain links TRBV18 with TRBJ2-5, with 7 bases matching TRBD1. Germline CDR1 reads KGHSH; CDR2 reads LQKENI. The CDR3 loop spans 14 amino acids. The V and J ends lost 3 bases and 2 bases, in that order; junction bases with no gene match: 3. CDR3 sequence: CASSPGQPQETQYF. As DNA, the CDR3 is TGTGCCAGCTCACCGGGACAGCCTCAAGAGACCCAGTACTTC.

This chain connects TRBV27 to TRBJ2-7, with TRBD1 identical over 8 bases. V lost 6 bases and J lost 4; bases outside the gene matches: 8. Germline loops: CDR1 MNHEY, CDR2 SMNVEV (reference sequence). CDR3 length: 14 residues. The chain's CDR3 is CASRPYQGAYEQYF. CDR3 sequence (DNA): TGTGCCAGCAGGCCTTACCAGGGGGCGTACGAGCAGTACTTC.

With regard to this clone: Mismatch with germline at one junction end may stem from a read error. The CDR3 sequence is CASSPLAGQMKF. Written as DNA, the CDR3 is TGTGCCAGCAGCCCCCTAGCGGGGCAGATGAAATTC. This rearrangement joins TRBV7-2 to TRBJ2-7, with 9 bases aligning to TRBD2. Looked up from germline, CDR1 is SGHTA and CDR2 is FQGNSA. There are 12 residues in the CDR3. The whole variable domain, remainder taken from reference TRBV7-2 and TRBJ2-7, is GAGVSQSPSNKVTEKGKDVELRCDPISGHTALYWYRQSLGQGLEFLIYFQGNSAPDKSGLPSDRFSAERTGGSVSTLTIQRTQQEDSAVYLCASSPLAGQMKFGPGTRLTVT.

The CDR3 loop reads CASSLGQGDYGYTF. The CDR3 DNA reads TGTGCCAGCTCTCTCGGACAGGGGGACTATGGCTACACCTTC. The chain uses TRBV18 and TRBJ1-2; 10 nucleotides align to TRBD1. CDR3 size: 14 residues. CDR1 is KGHSH, CDR2 LQKENI, per germline. V lost 6 bases, J lost 3 bases, and 4 bases stayed unmatched.

The chain combines TRBV6-1 with TRBJ1-6; perhaps TRBD1 as D (6 bases). This CDR3 has 18 residues. V lost 5 bases to trimming and J lost 11 bases, with 28 bases between them. Germline V gives CDR1 MNHNS, CDR2 SASEGT. Written as DNA, the CDR3 is TGTGCCAGCAGTAAAGATAGACAGGCTAAGAAAGGGAATCCACCCCTCCACTTT. Protein sequence: CASSKDRQAKKGNPPLHF.